A single sample is the source of the 18 T cell receptor beta chains below, sequenced in a study of memory CD4+ T cells and cytomegalovirus serostatus. The sort gate was single viable CD3+CD4+CD8-CD45RO+ cells for memory CD4+ T cells. Libraries were prepared by immunoSEQ multiplex PCR; TCRdb keeps only in-frame clonotypes and omits some of them. The sample has about 42,000 clones, roughly three quarters seen once. Sequencing used memory CD4+ T cells from blood. These receptor sequences come from an adult in good health and CMV-seronegative.

The gene calls are TRBV5-1 and TRBJ1-5; D might be TRBD1 (6 bases). The germline V gene has CDR1 SGHRS and CDR2 YFSETQ. The CDR3 consists of 15 residues. The germline V and J ends were trimmed by 0 bases and 2 bases, with 9 bases remaining between them. CDR3 region: CASSLEAGGNQPQHF. The CDR3, as DNA: TGCGCCAGCAGCTTGGAGGCAGGGGGCAATCAGCCCCAGCATTTT.

This clone appeared a single time. The chain recombines TRBV6-6 with TRBJ2-2; TRBD2 matches 7 bases. There are 14 residues in the CDR3. V shed 8 bases and J 1 base; nucleotides not matched to a gene: 4. CDR1 is MNHNY and CDR2 is SVGAGI in the germline V gene (reference sequence). CDR3 sequence: CASLGGVNTGELFF. The DNA of the CDR3 is TGTGCCAGCCTGGGGGGGGTGAACACCGGGGAGCTGTTTTTT.

The chain has TRBV11-2 and TRBJ2-2; TRBD1 is a possible D gene (5 bases). The CDR3 runs 15 residues. Germline values: CDR1 SGHAT, CDR2 FQNNGV. Trimming took 0 bases from V and 5 from J, leaving 10 bases between them. As DNA, the CDR3 is TGTGCCAGCAGCTTAGATTCACAGGTTACCGGGGAGCTGTTTTTT. It codes for CASSLDSQVTGELFF.

The V call is TRBV9, the J call TRBJ2-1; D is possibly TRBD1 or TRBD2 (5 bases each). V was shortened by 0 bases and J by 9 bases, with 13 bases between the two germline ends. Germline V gene lookup returns CDR1 SGDLS and CDR2 YYNGEE. The length of the CDR3 is 14 residues. The CDR3 region has the DNA TGTGCCAGCAGCGTAGATCCGGGGCTTCGTGAGCAGTTCTTC. Protein product: CASSVDPGLREQFF. Supplemented by reference TRBV9 and TRBJ2-1, the full variable domain reads DSGVTQTPKHLITATGQRVTLRCSPRSGDLSVYWYQQSLDQGLQFLIQYYNGEERAKGNILERFSAQQFPDLHSELNLSSLELGDSALYFCASSVDPGLREQFFGPGTRLTVL.

This clone was found once. This chain joins TRBV2 and TRBJ1-2, with D hard to call. Germline V gives CDR1 SNHLY, CDR2 FYNNEI. Trimming cost V 7 bases and J 4 bases, with 16 bases left between them. CDR3 length: 14 amino acids. CDR3 residues: CASTQGDTVYGYTF. The CDR3 coding sequence is TGTGCCAGCACCCAAGGCGATACCGTCTATGGCTACACCTTC.

This chain links TRBV19 with TRBJ2-7; D gene ambiguous. The germline V gene has CDR1 LNHDA and CDR2 SQIVND (reference sequence). Trimming removed 4 bases at V and 7 bases at J, with 14 bases between. CDR3 length equals 13 residues. CDR3 sequence: CASSSDGLWEQYF. The CDR3 region has the DNA TGTGCCAGTAGTAGTGATGGGCTTTGGGAGCAGTACTTC.

The J gene is TRBJ2-6, the V gene TRBV11-2; D is possibly TRBD2 (6 bases). The CDR3 is made up of 17 amino acids. Between the trimmed V and J ends, which lost 5 bases and 4 bases, there was a span of 18 bases. Germline lookup yields CDR1 SGHAT and CDR2 FQNNGV. This CDR3 reads CASSPQGAGYGANVLTF. Written as DNA, the CDR3 is TGTGCCAGCAGCCCCCAAGGTGCGGGGTACGGGGCCAACGTCCTGACTTTC.

This chain joins TRBV2 and TRBJ2-2; TRBD1 or TRBD2 may be the D gene (5 bases each). Trimming took off 7 bases at V and 3 bases at J, with 18 bases between the two ends. Germline V gives CDR1 SNHLY, CDR2 FYNNEI. CDR3 length: 16 amino acids. The CDR3 region has the DNA TGTGCCAGCACCGGCGAGGGGTTTTCGTACACCGGGGAGCTGTTTTTT. Its translation: CASTGEGFSYTGELFF.

The chain links TRBV5-1 to TRBJ1-4, with D maybe TRBD1 (6 bases). The V and J ends lost 3 bases and 5 bases respectively, with 8 bases between them. The CDR3 has 13 amino acids. Germline V gene sequence: CDR1 SGHRS, CDR2 YFSETQ. CDR3 DNA: TGCGCCAGCAGCTCCGGACAGAATGAAAAACTGTTTTTT. Translating gives CASSSGQNEKLFF.

This sequence joins TRBV5-4 and TRBJ2-6; no clear D. Germline V CDR1 and CDR2: SGHNT, YYREEE (reference sequence). V was shortened by 4 bases and J by 2 bases, with 7 bases between the two germline ends. The CDR3 has 14 residues. The CDR3, as DNA: TGTGCCAGCAGCCAGCAGGCTGGGGCCAACGTCCTGACTTTC. It codes for CASSQQAGANVLTF.

This chain uses TRBV7-8 with TRBJ1-2, with D possibly TRBD1 on 6 matching bases. CDR1 is SGHVS, CDR2 FQNEAQ, per germline. The V and J ends lost 2 bases and 4 bases respectively, with 8 bases between them. The CDR3 loop spans 13 amino acids. In DNA, the CDR3 is TGTGCCAGCAGCTTAAGGACAGCCTATGGCTACACCTTC. Its protein is CASSLRTAYGYTF.

This clone was counted a few times. The CDR3 nucleotides are TGCGCCAGCAGTTTATACAGGGGGCACTACGAGCAGTACTTC. Translation: CASSLYRGHYEQYF. This chain uses TRBV5-1 with TRBJ2-7; 9 positions agree with TRBD1. V gave up 5 bases and J gave up 3 bases; unmatched junction bases: 6. The CDR3 is 14 amino acids. Germline V gene data show CDR1 as SGHRS and CDR2 as YFSETQ.

This sequence joins TRBV2 and TRBJ1-4; TRBD1 aligns across 8 bases. The V segment lost 6 bases and the J segment 8 bases; nucleotides outside the gene matches: 11. The germline CDR1 and CDR2 sequences are SNHLY and FYNNEI. This CDR3 region has 15 residues. The CDR3 nucleotides read TGTGCCAGCAGATCGGGACAGGCGGACCACGAAAAACTGTTTTTT. It specifies CASRSGQADHEKLFF.

The chain has TRBV5-4 and TRBJ2-7, with TRBD2 identical over 8 bases. Germline values: CDR1 SGHNT, CDR2 YYREEE (reference sequence). The CDR3 sequence is 15 residues long. With 2 bases clipped from V and 1 base from J, the junction kept 5 bases outside the gene matches. For the CDR3, the DNA is TGTGCCAGCAGCTTCCGGGGGGGACGATCCTACGAGCAGTACTTC. Its translation: CASSFRGGRSYEQYF.

The chain uses TRBV5-4 and TRBJ2-2; D remains ambiguous. V was cut by 3 bases and J by 2 bases, with 14 bases left in between. CDR1 is SGHNT, CDR2 YYREEE, per germline (reference sequence). The CDR3 loop spans 16 amino acids. The CDR3 DNA follows: TGTGCCAGCAGCTCGGGTAGCCGGGCTAACACCGGGGAGCTGTTTTTT. Protein sequence: CASSSGSRANTGELFF.

The chain carries TRBV2 and TRBJ2-3, with D unclear. The CDR3 runs to 12 residues. V lost 4 bases and J 3 bases, leaving 5 bases between the germline ends. Germline CDR1 SNHLY, CDR2 FYNNEI. CDR3 nucleotide sequence: TGTGCCAGCAGTGGAATAACAGATACGCAGTATTTT. It encodes CASSGITDTQYF.

The chain joins TRBV5-1 to TRBJ2-7; 10 bases fit TRBD1. The germline V gene has CDR1 SGHRS and CDR2 YFSETQ. V dropped 2 bases and J dropped 2; count of bases not matched to a gene: 7. The CDR3 loop spans 16 amino acids. CDR3 protein: CASSLSDRGTPYEQYF. CDR3 coding DNA: TGCGCCAGCAGCTTATCGGACAGGGGGACCCCCTACGAGCAGTACTTC.

This chain's CDR3 is CASSPLPRVTEAFF. CDR3 coding DNA: TGTGCCAGCTCACCACTGCCCAGGGTAACTGAAGCTTTCTTT. The chain has TRBV18 and TRBJ1-1; tentative D call: TRBD1 (5 bases). The germline V gene encodes CDR1 KGHSH and CDR2 LQKENI. The V and J ends lost 1 base and 5 bases respectively, with 11 bases between them. CDR3 size: 14 residues.